What follows is one T cell receptor beta chain and its context. The antigen remains undetermined. This entry comes from a study of post-analysis software for immune sequencing data. Study-wide context: Relapsing-remitting, secondary progressive and progressive-relapsing courses of multiple sclerosis were included.

The length of the CDR3 is 15 residues. The germline V gene has CDR1 MNHEY and CDR2 SMNVEV (reference sequence). With 3 bases removed from V and 2 bases from J, the gap between germline ends came to 11 bases. Built from TCR beta cDNA, the libraries had unique molecular identifiers in them. Once about 0.85 to 11 million T cells were used, roughly 0.5 million cDNA molecules resulted. TCRdb independently ran MiXCR on the PCR reads; one entry per CDR3 protein. Of about 200,000 distinct CDR3 sequences listed, approximately 29% are singletons. Study results and caveats: TRBV5-6, TRBV5-1 and TRBV20-1 were among a handful of TRBV segments more frequent in patients than controls. Samples from a shared batch, those prepared together, strongly co-clustered by F measure.

The sequence was collected from a girl between 2 and 17 years old with multiple sclerosis. The V call is TRBV27, the J call TRBJ1-5, with D possibly matching TRBD1 (5 bases). Sequenced: blood. In DNA, the CDR3 is TGTGCCAGCAGTTTCCAGGGCTCGGGCAATCAGCCCCAGCATTTT. Protein sequence: CASSFQGSGNQPQHF.